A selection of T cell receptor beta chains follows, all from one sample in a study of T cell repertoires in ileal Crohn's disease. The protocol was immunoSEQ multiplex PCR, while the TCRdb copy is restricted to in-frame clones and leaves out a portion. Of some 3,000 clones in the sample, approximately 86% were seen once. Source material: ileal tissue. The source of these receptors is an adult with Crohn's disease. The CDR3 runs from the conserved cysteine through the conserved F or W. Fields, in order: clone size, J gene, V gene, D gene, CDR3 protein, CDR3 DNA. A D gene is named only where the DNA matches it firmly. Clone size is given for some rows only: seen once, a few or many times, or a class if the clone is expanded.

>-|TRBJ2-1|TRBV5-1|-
CASSLGPTTYNEQFF
TGCGCCAGCAGCTTGGGCCCAACGACCTACAATGAGCAGTTCTTC
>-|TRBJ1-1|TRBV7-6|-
CASSLGPIPEAFF
TGTGCCAGCAGCTTGGGCCCGATACCTGAAGCTTTCTTT
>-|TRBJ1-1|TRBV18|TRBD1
CASSPGGGGGTEAFF
TGTGCCAGCTCACCAGGAGGGGGCGGCGGCACTGAAGCTTTCTTT
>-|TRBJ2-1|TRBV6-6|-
CASSYAQENNEQFF
TGTGCCAGCAGTTACGCCCAAGAAAACAATGAGCAGTTCTTC
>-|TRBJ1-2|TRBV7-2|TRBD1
CASSRYTGQGVLGGYTF
TGTGCCAGCAGCCGTTATACCGGACAGGGGGTTTTAGGTGGCTACACCTTC
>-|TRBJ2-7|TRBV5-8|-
CASSAHETYEQYF
TGTGCCAGCAGCGCCCACGAGACCTACGAGCAGTACTTC
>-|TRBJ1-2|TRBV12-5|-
CASGFASLPGGTNYGYTF
TGTGCTAGTGGTTTTGCCTCGTTGCCCGGAGGGACTAACTATGGCTACACCTTC
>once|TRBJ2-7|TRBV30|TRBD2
CAWRGGIRTESEQYF
TGTGCCTGGAGGGGGGGGATACGGACCGAATCCGAGCAGTACTTC
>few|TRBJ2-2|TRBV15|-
CATSRSKGTGELFF
TGTGCCACCAGCAGAAGCAAAGGCACCGGGGAGCTGTTTTTT
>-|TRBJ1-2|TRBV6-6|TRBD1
CASSWTGTGGSGYTF
TGTGCCAGCAGTTGGACCGGGACAGGGGGGTCTGGCTACACCTTC
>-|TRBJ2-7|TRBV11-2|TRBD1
CASSSTFGSGTAFSYEQYF
TGTGCCAGCAGCTCGACCTTCGGCTCCGGGACAGCTTTTTCCTACGAGCAGTACTTC
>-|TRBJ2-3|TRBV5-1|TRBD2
CASSLASGGYTDTQYF
TGCGCCAGCAGCTTGGCCAGCGGGGGATACACAGATACGCAGTATTTT
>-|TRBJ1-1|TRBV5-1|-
CASSTGTVNTEAFF
TGCGCCAGCAGCACCGGGACGGTTAACACTGAAGCTTTCTTT
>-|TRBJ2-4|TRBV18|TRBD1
CASSPGTGGSPQYF
TGTGCCAGCTCACCTGGGACAGGGGGGAGTCCTCAGTACTTC
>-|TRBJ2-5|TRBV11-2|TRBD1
CASSLGQRQETQYF
TGTGCCAGCAGCCTGGGACAGAGACAAGAGACCCAGTACTTC
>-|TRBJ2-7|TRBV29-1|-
CSVVRGATREQYF
TGCAGCGTTGTACGGGGGGCCACCCGCGAGCAGTACTTC
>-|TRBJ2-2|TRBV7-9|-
CASNLERTGELFF
TGTGCCAGCAACCTAGAGCGGACCGGGGAGCTGTTTTTT
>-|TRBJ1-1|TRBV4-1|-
CASSPTATMNTEAFF
TGCGCCAGCAGCCCAACTGCCACTATGAACACTGAAGCTTTCTTT
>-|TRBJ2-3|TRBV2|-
CASSEAPTDTQYF
TGTGCCAGCAGTGAAGCGCCGACAGATACGCAGTATTTT
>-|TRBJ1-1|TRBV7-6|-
CASSLRGNTEAFF
TGTGCCAGCAGCTTACGGGGGAACACTGAAGCTTTCTTT
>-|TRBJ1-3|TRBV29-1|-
CSALAGFSGNTIYF
TGCAGCGCCCTGGCGGGTTTTTCTGGAAACACCATATATTTT
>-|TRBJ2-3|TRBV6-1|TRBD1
CASSESGTATDTQYF
TGTGCCAGCAGTGAGTCCGGGACAGCCACAGATACGCAGTATTTT
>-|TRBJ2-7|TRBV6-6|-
CASSLSEGHYEQYF
TGTGCCAGCAGTTTGTCGGAAGGACACTACGAGCAGTACTTC
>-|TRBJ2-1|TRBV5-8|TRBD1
CASSSVIGGIDEQFF
TGTGCCAGCAGCTCCGTCATAGGGGGCATTGATGAGCAGTTCTTC
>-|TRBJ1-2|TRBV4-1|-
CASSLGTPEYGYTF
TGCGCCAGCAGCCTCGGGACACCGGAGTATGGCTACACCTTC
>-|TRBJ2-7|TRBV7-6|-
CASSLRPRSYEQYF
TGTGCCAGCAGCTTAAGGCCTAGGAGTTACGAGCAGTACTTC
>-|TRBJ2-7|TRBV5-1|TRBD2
CASSSSGGSSYEQYF
TGCGCCAGCAGCTCTAGCGGGGGGAGCTCCTACGAGCAGTACTTC
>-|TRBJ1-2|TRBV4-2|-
CASSQGAGESYGYTF
TGTGCCAGCAGCCAAGGGGCGGGGGAGAGCTATGGCTACACCTTC
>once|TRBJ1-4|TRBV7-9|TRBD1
CASSQGAGGEKLFF
TGTGCCAGCAGCCAGGGGGCCGGTGGTGAAAAACTGTTTTTT
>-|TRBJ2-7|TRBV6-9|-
CASSGRGSSYEQYF
TGTGCCAGCAGTGGACGGGGGAGCTCCTACGAGCAGTACTTC
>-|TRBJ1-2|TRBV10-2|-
CASSSSNYGYTF
TGCGCCAGCAGCTCCTCCAACTATGGCTACACCTTC
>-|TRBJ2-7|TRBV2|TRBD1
CASSVQTGGRQYF
TGTGCCAGCAGTGTACAGACAGGGGGGAGGCAGTACTTC
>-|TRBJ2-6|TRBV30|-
CAWTIGSGANVLTF
TGTGCCTGGACTATTGGCTCTGGGGCCAACGTCCTGACTTTC
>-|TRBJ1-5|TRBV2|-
CASSVDSGIYQPQHF
TGTGCCAGCAGTGTTGACAGTGGAATATATCAGCCCCAGCATTTT
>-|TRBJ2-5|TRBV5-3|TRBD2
CARSFGLAEETQYF
TGTGCCAGAAGCTTCGGTCTAGCGGAAGAGACCCAGTACTTC
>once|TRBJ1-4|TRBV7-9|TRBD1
CASSSTDTGGKKLFF
TGTGCCAGCAGCTCGACAGACACAGGGGGAAAAAAACTGTTTTTT
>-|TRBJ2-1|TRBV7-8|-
CASSLGGFPLEQFF
TGTGCCAGCAGCTTAGGTGGCTTTCCATTGGAGCAGTTCTTC
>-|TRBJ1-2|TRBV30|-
CAWSHTISGYTF
TGTGCCTGGAGTCATACGATTTCCGGCTACACCTTC
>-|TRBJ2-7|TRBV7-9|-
CASSLAVAGAYEQYF
TGTGCCAGCAGCTTAGCGGTTGCGGGGGCGTACGAGCAGTACTTC
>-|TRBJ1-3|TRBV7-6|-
CASSLQGNTIYF
TGTGCCAGCAGCTTACAGGGAAACACCATATATTTT
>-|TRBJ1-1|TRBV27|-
CASSYSGTGTEAFF
TGTGCCAGCAGTTACTCAGGGACGGGGACTGAAGCTTTCTTT
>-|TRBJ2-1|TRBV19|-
CASSSRFSYNEQFF
TGTGCCAGTAGTAGCCGTTTCTCCTACAATGAGCAGTTCTTC
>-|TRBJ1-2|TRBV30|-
CAWSTTGLRGYTF
TGTGCCTGGAGTACAACAGGGTTGCGAGGCTACACCTTC
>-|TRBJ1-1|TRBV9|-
CASSIRANTEAFF
TGTGCCAGCAGCATTCGTGCTAACACTGAAGCTTTCTTT
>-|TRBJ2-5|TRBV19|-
CASSRGIGPGQETQYF
TGTGCCAGTAGTAGAGGTATTGGCCCCGGACAAGAGACCCAGTACTTC
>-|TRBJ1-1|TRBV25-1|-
CASSEEGRLGLNTEAFF
TGTGCCAGCAGTGAAGAGGGCCGGTTGGGGCTGAACACTGAAGCTTTCTTT
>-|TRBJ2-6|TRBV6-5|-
CASSYHTESGANVLTF
TGTGCCAGCAGTTACCACACAGAATCTGGGGCCAACGTCCTGACTTTC
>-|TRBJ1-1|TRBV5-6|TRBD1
CASSLYGTALIEAFF
TGTGCCAGCAGCTTGTATGGGACAGCCCTTATTGAAGCTTTCTTT
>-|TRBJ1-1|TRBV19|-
CASSRTPSMNTEAFF
TGTGCCAGTAGCCGAACCCCCAGTATGAACACTGAAGCTTTCTTT
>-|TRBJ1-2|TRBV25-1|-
CASSEGGGYTF
TGTGCCAGCAGTGAAGGAGGAGGCTACACCTTC
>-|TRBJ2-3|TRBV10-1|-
CASSVGRDTQYF
TGCGCCAGCAGCGTGGGACGTGATACGCAGTATTTT
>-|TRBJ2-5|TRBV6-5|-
CASSSRLLRAGETQYF
TGTGCCAGCAGTTCCCGTCTTCTTAGGGCAGGGGAGACCCAGTACTTC
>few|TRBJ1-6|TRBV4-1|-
CASSQDGDRSSPLHF
TGCGCCAGCAGCCAAGATGGCGATCGATCCTCACCCCTCCACTTT